This T cell receptor (beta chain) appears in the sequencing data of a study of blood T cell repertoires in COVID-19. Sequencing used immunoSEQ multiplex PCR; TCRdb keeps in-frame clones, though not all of them. The repertoire has roughly 280,000 clones, around 85% of them found once; the top ten carry 11%. Germline V lookup: CDR1 SQVTM, CDR2 ANQGSEA. V was pared by 4 bases and J by 5 bases, with 12 bases between. This CDR3 is 13 amino acids long. This chain links TRBV29-1 with TRBJ2-1; TRBD2 is a possible D gene (5 bases). The receptor comes from a woman in her 70s with acute or convalescent COVID-19. The sample was peripheral blood. DNA for the CDR3: TGCAGCGTTGCGGGGATCCCCAACAATGAGCAGTTCTTC. Protein sequence: CSVAGIPNNEQFF.